This T cell receptor (beta chain) was observed in a study of blood T cells in healthy people across ages. Study-level results: Diversity was higher, and naive CD4+ cells more numerous, in long-lived donors than in aged donors.

A sample-barcoded 5' primer and a J-beta primer mix were used in a second PCR of about 7 to 12 cycles. TCRdb independently ran MiXCR on the 5' RACE reads; one entry per CDR3 protein. The sample lists around 600,000 distinct CDR3 sequences, roughly 48% occurring once. CDR1 and CDR2 (germline): PRHDT, FYEKMQ (reference sequence). CDR3 length: 14 amino acids. With 3 bases removed from V and 2 bases from J, the gap between germline ends came to 10 bases. Regarding this clonotype: The antigen is not known.

The sequenced sample consisted of blood. The chain uses TRBV13 and TRBJ2-5; a weak D match, TRBD1 (6 bases). The TCR sequence derives from a man at least 80 years old in good health. The CDR3 here is CASSFGDRQETQYF. The CDR3 DNA reads as TGTGCCAGCAGCTTTGGTGACAGGCAAGAGACCCAGTACTTC.